This T cell receptor (beta chain) was captured by sequencing in a study of metastatic and nonmetastatic thyroid tumors (dated by TCRdb to the early 2020s). Regarding the study in general: Repertoires were compared across peripheral blood and tumor or nodule tissue samples from malignant and benign thyroid patients.

This clone was counted many times. Its cognate antigen has yet to be identified. No quality values exist for individual bases; no much larger clone is one base distant. As encoded in the germline V gene, CDR1 is SGHRS while CDR2 is YFSETQ. Trimming removed 2 bases from V and 8 bases from J, leaving 13 bases between the germline ends. The CDR3 spans 14 residues, from the cysteine through the phenylalanine. The CDR3 DNA has 42 bases and is translated from base 1. Study-wide conclusions, independent of this receptor: In both blood and tumor samples, TCR beta diversity was reported to be significantly higher in malignant tumors than in benign nodules.

Before undergoing thyroid surgery, none of the patients had been given any kind of treatment. Using T-cell receptor beta sequencing, the study looked back at clinical samples from patients collected from about 2011 to 2019. The library was made by PCR. Sequencing was carried out with an Illumina HiSeq 4000. High-throughput sequencing was used to profile the TCR beta-chain CDR3 region of every patient. The source study handled its data this way. Drawing on CDR3 differences between clinicopathological groups, the researchers built a classifier meant to tell apart patients with distant-metastatic papillary thyroid cancer. To measure repertoire diversity the researchers used the Shannon index, while the Morisita-Horn index served to gauge how similar the tumor and blood repertoires were. TCRdb took the public reads, trimmed them with fastp at Q25, ran MiXCR for clone calling and kept in-frame beta chains. TCRdb's processing, not the authors', yielded these V and J calls. Recorded for this sample are tens of thousands of clones; about a sixth of them occurred a single time. The top ten clonotypes cover 9.9% of the sample.

This sequence uses TRBV5-1 and TRBJ1-4; the D gene is perhaps TRBD1, on 5 matching bases. The receptor comes from a female donor with papillary thyroid cancer or a benign thyroid nodule (not recorded which). Some clones in this sample may be carry-over from other donors' samples. The sample taken for sequencing was tumor tissue. Here is the DNA: TGCGCCAGCAGCTTATCACTCGGGGACGAAAAACTGTTTTTT. Its protein is CASSLSLGDEKLFF. The variable domain in full, with residues beyond the CDR3 obtained from the reference TRBV5-1 and TRBJ1-4 genes, is KAGVTQTPRYLIKTRGQQVTLSCSPISGHRSVSWYQQTPGQGLQFLFEYFSETQRNKGNFPGRFSGRQFSNSRSEMNVSTLELGDSALYLCASSLSLGDEKLFFGSGTQLSVL.